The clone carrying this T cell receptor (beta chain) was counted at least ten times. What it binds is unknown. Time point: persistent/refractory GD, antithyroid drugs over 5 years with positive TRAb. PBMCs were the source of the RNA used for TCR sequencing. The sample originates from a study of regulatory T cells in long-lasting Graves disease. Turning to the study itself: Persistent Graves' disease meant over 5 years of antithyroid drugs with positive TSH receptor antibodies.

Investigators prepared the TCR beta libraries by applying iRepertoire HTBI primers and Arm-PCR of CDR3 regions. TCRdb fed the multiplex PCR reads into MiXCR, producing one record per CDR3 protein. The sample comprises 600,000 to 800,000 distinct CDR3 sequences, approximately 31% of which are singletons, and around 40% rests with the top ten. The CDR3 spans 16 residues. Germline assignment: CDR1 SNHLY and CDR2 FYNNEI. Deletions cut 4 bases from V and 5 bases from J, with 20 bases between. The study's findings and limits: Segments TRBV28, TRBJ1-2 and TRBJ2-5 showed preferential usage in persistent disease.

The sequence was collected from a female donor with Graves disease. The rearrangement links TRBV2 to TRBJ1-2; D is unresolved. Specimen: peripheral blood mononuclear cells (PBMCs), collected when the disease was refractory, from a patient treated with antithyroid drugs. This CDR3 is CASSGFDGHAEYGYTF. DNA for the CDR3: TGTGCCAGCAGTGGTTTCGACGGCCATGCTGAGTATGGCTACACCTTC.